These 18 T cell receptor beta chains originate from one sample sequenced in a study of T cell repertoires in cytomegalovirus infection. Their antigen targets remain unknown. TCRdb independently ran MiXCR on the reads; one entry per CDR3 protein. The sample lists under 850,000 distinct CDR3 sequences; 33% were seen once. The source was cultured PBMCs, collected from culture after CMV antigen stimulation. Every receptor here comes from a human donor in good health (CMV status not recorded). Some clones in this sample may be carry-over from other donors' samples.

This clonotype has only a few counts. V gene TRBV20-1 combines with J gene TRBJ1-5, with D unclear. The CDR3 has 19 amino acids. Trimming took off 7 bases at V and 0 bases at J, with 28 bases between the two ends. Per germline, CDR1 DFQATT and CDR2 SNEGSKA (reference sequence). CDR3: CSVKPGGDWGGYSNQPQHF. The CDR3, as DNA: TGCAGTGTTAAACCAGGTGGGGATTGGGGAGGATATAGCAATCAGCCCCAGCATTTT.

The V gene is TRBV7-3, the J gene TRBJ1-3; 9 nucleotides align to TRBD1. This CDR3 comprises 15 residues. From germline, CDR1 is SGHTA and CDR2 FQGTGA. V lost 7 bases and J lost 6; bases outside the gene matches: 10. Written as DNA, the CDR3 is TGTGCCAGCACCCGTGGGGACAGGGACCTAAACACCATATATTTT. The encoded protein is CASTRGDRDLNTIYF.

CDR3 coding DNA: TGCGCCAGCAAGGACAGGTGGCGGGAGCAAAACACAGATACGCAGTATTTT. Protein product: CASKDRWREQNTDTQYF. This chain joins TRBV23-1 and TRBJ2-3, with D possibly being TRBD1 or TRBD2 (7 bases each). TRBV23-1 is marked as an open reading frame, function uncertain. V was shortened by 7 bases and J by 2 bases, with 22 bases between the two germline ends. The CDR3 contains 17 residues.

The chain carries TRBV18 and TRBJ1-3, with no clear D. The V end was cut by 0 bases, the J end by 1 base, with 10 bases between. The CDR3 contains 16 residues. Germline CDR1 reads KGHSH; CDR2 reads LQKENI. The DNA for the CDR3 is TGTGCCAGCTCACCACCGATTTCGGGTTCTGGAAACACCATATATTTT. Translation: CASSPPISGSGNTIYF.

This clonotype was detected a few times. The chain carries TRBV7-8 and TRBJ1-1, with 7 bases identical to TRBD1. The CDR3 runs 21 residues. Germline V gives CDR1 SGHVS, CDR2 FQNEAQ. V dropped 5 bases and J dropped 1; count of bases not matched to a gene: 25. The chain's CDR3 is CASSQTRGLGRDRHPNTEAFF. DNA for the CDR3: TGTGCCAGCAGCCAAACTAGGGGTCTTGGTCGGGACAGACACCCGAACACTGAAGCTTTCTTT.

The chain couples TRBV6-2 or TRBV6-3 to TRBJ2-1; possible D gene TRBD2, 6 bases. The germline V gene has CDR1 MNHEY and CDR2 SVGEGT. The CDR3 loop spans 14 amino acids. Trimming left V 4 bases short and J 3 bases short, with 10 bases between. The CDR3 is CASSFPGGYNEQFF. The CDR3 region has the DNA TGTGCCAGCAGTTTTCCCGGGGGCTACAATGAGCAGTTCTTC.

Points on this clonotype: With a much larger clone just one base away, this may be a read error. J is TRBJ2-7 and V is TRBV7-8; D gene unclear. V lost 1 base, J lost 5 bases, and 18 bases lay in between. Per the germline V gene, CDR1 is SGHVS and CDR2 is FQNEAQ. This CDR3 contains 16 residues. The CDR3 spells CASSLVLHRYGHEQYF. DNA for the CDR3: TGTGCCAGCAGCTTAGTTCTCCACCGGTACGGGCACGAGCAGTACTTC.

The V gene is TRBV5-1, the J gene TRBJ1-2, with D possibly matching TRBD1 (6 bases). This CDR3 has 14 amino acids. V was trimmed by 0 bases and J by 8 bases, leaving 14 bases between them. CDR1 and CDR2 (germline): SGHRS, YFSETQ. For the CDR3, the DNA is TGCGCCAGCAGCTTGGCCCCGGGGGCGCAGGGCTACACCTTC. Translation gives CASSLAPGAQGYTF.

This clonotype was observed a few times. V usage is TRBV7-8 and J usage is TRBJ1-4; D gene ambiguous. With 1 base removed from V and 13 bases from J, the gap between germline ends came to 10 bases. The CDR3 is 12 residues long. Germline-derived CDR1 and CDR2 are SGHVS and FQNEAQ. The CDR3 DNA is TGTGCCAGCAGCTTAGGGACGCATGGACTGTTTTTT. It yields the protein CASSLGTHGLFF.

This clonotype was counted ten times or more. CDR3 sequence reads: CASSNYANNEQFF. In DNA, the CDR3 is TGTGCCAGCAGCAACTATGCGAACAATGAGCAGTTCTTC. The chain employs TRBV7-2 and TRBJ2-1; D remains ambiguous. The CDR3 has 13 amino acids. Germline V CDR1 and CDR2: SGHTA, FQGNSA. V was trimmed by 5 bases and J by 5 bases, leaving 10 bases between them.

There are a few counts of this clonotype. The chain couples TRBV28 to TRBJ1-1, with D maybe TRBD1 (6 bases). Germline V gives CDR1 MDHEN, CDR2 SYDVKM. The V end lost 5 bases, the J end lost 3 bases, and 13 bases lay between the germline ends. The CDR3 sequence is 14 residues long. The CDR3 DNA follows: TGTGCCAGCAGTCACACAGGGAGTCACACTGAAGCTTTCTTT. It codes for CASSHTGSHTEAFF.

This clonotype was seen more than once but under ten times. CDR3 sequence: CASSYPGTVLEQYF. The CDR3 DNA is TGTGCCAGCAGTTACCCAGGGACAGTACTCGAGCAGTACTTC. The chain is built from TRBV6-2 or TRBV6-3 and TRBJ2-7, with 7 bases fitting TRBD1. Germline V gene data show CDR1 as MNHEY and CDR2 as SVGEGT. The junction had 7 bases not matched to a gene; V was cut back by 2 bases and J by 6 bases. The CDR3 consists of 14 residues.

This chain joins TRBV12-3 or TRBV12-4 and TRBJ1-6; D remains ambiguous. V gave up 4 bases and J gave up 5 bases, with 9 bases separating them. This CDR3 is 14 amino acids long. The chain's CDR3 is CASSSRFNNSPLHF. CDR3 in DNA: TGTGCCAGCAGTTCCCGATTCAATAATTCACCCCTCCACTTT.

The chain recombines TRBV4-3 with TRBJ1-6; TRBD1 matches 7 bases. This CDR3 contains 17 residues. Germline V CDR1 and CDR2: LGHNA, YSLEER. J was trimmed by 13 bases and V by 0 bases; bases with no gene match: 15. CDR3 sequence: CASSQDNLQGLVLPLHF. The CDR3 DNA follows: TGCGCCAGCAGCCAAGATAATTTACAGGGGCTGGTTCTTCCCCTCCACTTT.

This rearrangement joins TRBV11-3 to TRBJ2-5, with 7 bases that match TRBD1. The CDR3 length is 14 residues. Germline values: CDR1 SGHNT, CDR2 YENEEA. V was pared by 4 bases and J by 7 bases, with 9 bases of the junction left unmatched. The CDR3 DNA is TGTGCCAGCAGCTCCAGGGACAGCCGACGGACCCAGTACTTC. Translation gives CASSSRDSRRTQYF.

The chain couples TRBV6-1 to TRBJ2-2; D gene uncertain. V was shortened by 3 bases and J by 5 bases, with 13 bases between the two germline ends. The length of the CDR3 is 15 residues. Looked up from germline, CDR1 is MNHNS and CDR2 is SASEGT. The CDR3 DNA follows: TGTGCCAGCAGTGAGGGCCCAATGATTACCGGGGAGCTGTTTTTT. Encoded protein: CASSEGPMITGELFF.

The rearrangement links TRBV6-1 to TRBJ2-1, with D tentatively TRBD1 (6 bases). The CDR3 is 14 amino acids. Trimming took 5 bases from V and 8 from J, leaving 16 bases between them. Germline V gene sequence: CDR1 MNHNS, CDR2 SASEGT. CDR3 bases: TGTGCCAGCAGTTTACAGGGTTCAGCGGATGAGCAGTTCTTC. Its translation is CASSLQGSADEQFF.

The table lists this clonotype with a few counts. The rearrangement uses TRBV28 and TRBJ1-5, with D unresolved. This CDR3 spans 11 amino acids. From germline, CDR1 is MDHEN and CDR2 SYDVKM. Deletions cut 6 bases from V and 6 bases from J, with 6 bases between. This CDR3 reads CASSLSQPQHF. The CDR3 bases are TGTGCCAGCAGCCTAAGTCAGCCCCAGCATTTT. Full variable domain (missing parts from reference TRBV28 and TRBJ1-5): DVKVTQSSRYLVKRTGEKVFLECVQDMDHENMFWYRQDPGLGLRLIYFSYDVKMKEKGDIPEGYSVSREKKERFSLILESASTNQTSMYLCASSLSQPQHFGDGTRLSIL.